Listed below are T cell receptor beta chains from one sample, sequenced in a study of blood T cells in healthy people across ages. TCRdb reprocessed the 5' RACE reads via MiXCR and lists one record per CDR3 protein. Among around 1,700,000 distinct CDR3 sequences listed, roughly 27% were seen once. Material for sequencing was blood. Every receptor here comes from a woman in her 30s in good health. The CDR3 runs from the conserved cysteine through the conserved F or W. A D gene is named only where the DNA matches it firmly. The size entry is marked missing in some rows and otherwise reads once, few, many or a size class.

>NA|TRBJ2-3|TRBV4-3|NA
TGCGCCAGCGCGACAGCCTCTTCCACAGATACGCAGTATTTT
CASATASSTDTQYF
>TRBD2|TRBJ2-1|TRBV12-3/TRBV12-4|few
TGTGCCAGCAGTTTAGTGCGGGTGAAGAGCGGGAGCTCCTACAATGAGCAGTTCTTC
CASSLVRVKSGSSYNEQFF
>NA|TRBJ2-5|TRBV27|NA
TGTGCCAGCAGTTTATCGGACCGTACGGAGACCCAGTACTTC
CASSLSDRTETQYF
>NA|TRBJ2-1|TRBV5-6|NA
TGTGCCAGCAGCTTGGGTTGGGCCAGGCCGGGCCAGGGAGGTAATGAGCAGTTCTTC
CASSLGWARPGQGGNEQFF
>NA|TRBJ2-4|TRBV12-3/TRBV12-4|many
TGTGCCAGCAGTTTAGGTGCGACGGGCAAAAACATTCAGTACTTC
CASSLGATGKNIQYF
>TRBD1|TRBJ1-2|TRBV29-1|few
TGCAGCGTTCAGGGACAGCGTGGCTACACCTTC
CSVQGQRGYTF
>NA|TRBJ2-1|TRBV20-1|NA
TGCAGTGCTAGAAGACTAGGTCGCTACAATGAGCAGTTCTTC
CSARRLGRYNEQFF
>NA|TRBJ2-7|TRBV15|few
TGTGCCACCAGCAGAGGAAGGGTAGGGAGCTACGAGCAGTACTTC
CATSRGRVGSYEQYF
>TRBD2|TRBJ2-1|TRBV20-1|many
TGCAGTGCTCCCCCAGCGGGGGGGGTTAATGAGCAGTTCTTC
CSAPPAGGVNEQFF
>NA|TRBJ2-7|TRBV5-1|few
TGCGCCAGCAGCAAACATGACAGGGAGGAAGACGAGCAGTACTTC
CASSKHDREEDEQYF